Each of the 28 T cell receptor beta chains below was sequenced from the same sample in a study of shared clonotypes between healthy human individuals. Sequencing was performed with immunoSEQ multiplex PCR; in TCRdb, only in-frame clones are kept and a portion is missing. The table records 2 million to 2.5 million clones, approximately 94% of them present only once. Sequencing was performed on naive CD4+ T cells sorted from blood. Described subset: CD45RA+ positively selected. The source is a man younger than 30 in good health.

V is TRBV4-3 and J is TRBJ2-7, with D uncertain. Trimming stripped 0 bases from V and 3 bases from J, with 12 bases between. The CDR3 runs to 15 residues. Per germline, CDR1 LGHNA and CDR2 YSLEER. The CDR3 DNA sequence: TGCGCCAGCAGCCAAGATGTGACCCTTCTCTACGAGCAGTACTTC. Translation: CASSQDVTLLYEQYF.

The V gene is TRBV5-1, the J gene TRBJ2-7, with 10 bases matching TRBD1. The germline gives CDR1 SGHRS, CDR2 YFSETQ. Trimming removed 4 bases from V and 6 bases from J; junction bases left unmatched: 10. The CDR3 contains 15 residues. In DNA form, the CDR3 reads TGCGCCAGCAGCCCCCCGGGACAGGGGTTTGGCGAGCAGTACTTC. It translates to CASSPPGQGFGEQYF.

This clone was detected only once. V and J are TRBV5-6 and TRBJ2-7; tentatively, D is TRBD1 (6 bases). The CDR3 spans 15 residues. Germline V CDR1 and CDR2: SGHDT, YYEEEE. Trimming pared 2 bases from V and 2 bases from J, leaving 14 bases between. The CDR3 DNA reads TGTGCCAGCAGCTTCAGGGGCACATCCGCCTACGAGCAGTACTTC. Translated: CASSFRGTSAYEQYF. Combining the CDR3 with reference TRBV5-6 and TRBJ2-7 gives the whole variable domain DAGVTQSPTHLIKTRGQQVTLRCSPKSGHDTVSWYQQALGQGPQFIFQYYEEEERQRGNFPDRFSGHQFPNYSSELNVNALLLGDSALYLCASSFRGTSAYEQYFGPGTRLTVT.

Turning to this clone: Since the CDR3 does not end with the conserved phenylalanine or tryptophan, this likely comes from a read error. The DNA is left out, because the CDR3 cannot be placed on it with certainty; the CDR3 is given as TCRdb lists it. The chain employs TRBV28 and TRBJ1-1; TRBD1, the table's D call, was not compared with the DNA. Germline CDR1 reads MDHEN; CDR2 reads SYDVKM. The CDR3 extends over 13 residues, inclusive of both ends. CDR3 protein: CASSPLPGQGLRL.

This chain links TRBV5-6 with TRBJ2-7; 9 positions match TRBD1. V was pared by 0 bases and J by 6 bases, with 7 bases of the junction left unmatched. Germline V gene data show CDR1 as SGHDT and CDR2 as YYEEEE. This CDR3 is 15 amino acids long. CDR3 residues: CASSLEYRTGVEQYF. As DNA, the CDR3 is TGTGCCAGCAGCTTGGAGTATCGGACAGGGGTCGAGCAGTACTTC.

The gene calls are TRBV5-1 and TRBJ2-7; 11 positions match TRBD1. Germline V gene lookup returns CDR1 SGHRS and CDR2 YFSETQ. Losses at the gene ends were 4 bases for V and 5 bases for J; bases not matched to a gene: 8. The CDR3 is made up of 15 amino acids. The chain's CDR3 is CASSQPGTGGDEQYF. As DNA, the CDR3 is TGCGCCAGCAGCCAGCCCGGGACAGGGGGGGACGAGCAGTACTTC. The complete variable domain, with remaining parts taken from reference TRBV5-1 and TRBJ2-7, reads KAGVTQTPRYLIKTRGQQVTLSCSPISGHRSVSWYQQTPGQGLQFLFEYFSETQRNKGNFPGRFSGRQFSNSRSEMNVSTLELGDSALYLCASSQPGTGGDEQYFGPGTRLTVT.

The chain links TRBV5-1 to TRBJ1-4; 8 nucleotides match TRBD1. CDR1 is SGHRS, CDR2 YFSETQ, per germline. With V trimmed by 6 bases and J by 5 bases, 6 bases remained unmatched. The CDR3 length is 14 residues. The chain's CDR3 is CASKLDRGNEKLFF. Written as DNA, the CDR3 is TGCGCCAGCAAGCTAGACAGGGGAAATGAAAAACTGTTTTTT.

This chain links TRBV29-1 with TRBJ2-3; tentatively, D is TRBD2 (6 bases). This CDR3 spans 13 amino acids. Germline loops: CDR1 SQVTM, CDR2 ANQGSEA. V was pared by 7 bases and J by 0 bases, with 11 bases between. The CDR3 is CSAGTASTDTQYF. Written as DNA, the CDR3 is TGCAGCGCCGGGACTGCTAGCACAGATACGCAGTATTTT.

This chain uses TRBV29-1 with TRBJ2-5, with D perhaps TRBD2 (6 bases). The CDR3 totals 14 residues. V was cut by 3 bases and J by 6 bases, with 17 bases left in between. Germline values: CDR1 SQVTM, CDR2 ANQGSEA. As DNA, the CDR3 is TGCAGCGTTGAGAGTGTTGGGGGGATGAAGACCCAGTACTTC. Translated: CSVESVGGMKTQYF.

The CDR3 spells CAISDIQGATGEQFF. The CDR3 coding sequence is TGTGCCATCAGTGATATACAGGGGGCTACGGGTGAGCAGTTCTTC. The V gene is TRBV10-3, the J gene TRBJ2-1; the match to TRBD1 covers 9 bases. Germline values: CDR1 ENHRY, CDR2 SYGVKD. V shed 3 bases, J shed 9 bases, and the junction held 9 bases outside the gene matches. The CDR3 spans 15 residues.

The V call is TRBV6-6, the J call TRBJ1-1, with D possibly TRBD1 on 5 matching bases. CDR1 is MNHNY and CDR2 is SVGAGI in the germline V gene (reference sequence). V was shortened by 8 bases and J by 5 bases, with 18 bases between the two germline ends. CDR3 size: 14 residues. CDR3: CASLRGVSSTEAFF. CDR3 nucleotides: TGTGCCAGCCTGAGAGGGGTTTCCTCGACTGAAGCTTTCTTT.

J is TRBJ1-5 and V is TRBV5-1; the D gene is possibly TRBD1 (5 bases). From germline, CDR1 is SGHRS and CDR2 YFSETQ. The V and J ends lost 0 bases and 3 bases respectively, with 16 bases between them. The CDR3 spans 17 residues. CDR3: CASSLDPSDSLNQPQHF. The CDR3 nucleotides are TGCGCCAGCAGCTTGGATCCTTCCGACAGCCTCAATCAGCCCCAGCATTTT.

This chain uses TRBV27 with TRBJ2-5; D may be TRBD2 (7 bases). The germline gives CDR1 MNHEY, CDR2 SMNVEV (reference sequence). Trimming removed 2 bases at V and 5 bases at J, with 15 bases between. There are 15 residues in the CDR3. Here the CDR3 DNA reads TGTGCCAGCAGTTTAAGCCCGGCGGGGGCTGAGACCCAGTACTTC. Translation: CASSLSPAGAETQYF.

The table lists this clone with a count of one. The J gene is TRBJ1-1, the V gene TRBV9, with TRBD1 matching 9 bases. This CDR3 has 16 amino acids. The germline gives CDR1 SGDLS, CDR2 YYNGEE. The junction had 10 bases not matched to a gene; V was cut back by 3 bases and J by 4 bases. CDR3 bases: TGTGCCAGCAGCGAAACCGGGACAGGGTTGGGCACTGAAGCTTTCTTT. Amino acid sequence: CASSETGTGLGTEAFF.

The gene calls are TRBV30 and TRBJ2-5, with TRBD1 matching over 7 bases. The CDR3 contains 13 residues. Losses at the gene ends were 0 bases for V and 4 bases for J; bases not matched to a gene: 2. Germline lookup yields CDR1 GTSNPN and CDR2 SVGIG (reference sequence). The CDR3 spells CAWSVTGVETQYF. The DNA for the CDR3 is TGTGCCTGGAGTGTAACAGGGGTAGAGACCCAGTACTTC. The full variable domain, completed using reference TRBV30 and TRBJ2-5, is SQTIHQWPATLVQPVGSPLSLECTVEGTSNPNLYWYRQAAGRGLQLLFYSVGIGQISSEVPQNLSASRPQDRQFILSSKKLLLSDSGFYLCAWSVTGVETQYFGPGTRLLVL.

This chain connects TRBV2 to TRBJ2-1, with 8 bases matching TRBD1. The CDR3 spans 15 residues. Unmatched junction bases numbered 5, after V lost 3 bases and J lost 4 bases. Germline V gene data show CDR1 as SNHLY and CDR2 as FYNNEI. This CDR3 reads CASSDPQGVYNEQFF. CDR3 sequence (DNA): TGTGCCAGCAGTGATCCACAGGGGGTTTACAATGAGCAGTTCTTC.

The V call is TRBV18, the J call TRBJ2-5; D not resolved. Germline V gene sequence: CDR1 KGHSH, CDR2 LQKENI. The V end lost 1 base, the J end lost 5 bases, and 14 bases lay between the germline ends. This CDR3 is 15 amino acids long. CDR3: CASSPLTATRETQYF. The CDR3 nucleotides read TGTGCCAGCTCACCACTCACAGCCACACGGGAGACCCAGTACTTC.

The V gene is TRBV6-5, the J gene TRBJ2-1, with 10 bases fitting TRBD1. Germline V gene sequence: CDR1 MNHEY, CDR2 SVGAGI. Trimming took 8 bases from V and 12 from J; bases not matched to a gene: 4. This CDR3 contains 11 residues. CDR3: CASGGDRGQFF. The CDR3 DNA reads as TGTGCCAGCGGAGGGGACAGGGGGCAGTTCTTC.

The rearrangement uses TRBV19 and TRBJ1-2; 11 bases fit TRBD1. The germline V gene encodes CDR1 LNHDA and CDR2 SQIVND (reference sequence). With V trimmed by 6 bases and J by 4 bases, 10 bases remained unmatched. This CDR3 contains 16 residues. CDR3 amino acids: CASSTRTGGAVYGYTF. The CDR3 nucleotides are TGTGCCAGTAGCACCCGGACAGGGGGCGCGGTCTATGGCTACACCTTC.

This chain links TRBV7-6 with TRBJ2-6, with 12 positions matching TRBD1. CDR1 and CDR2 (germline): SGHVS, FNYEAQ. The CDR3 runs to 18 residues. The V gene end was trimmed by 4 bases and the J gene end by 4 bases; junction bases not matched to a gene: 8. For the CDR3, the DNA is TGTGCCAGCAGCTCGGACCCGGGACAGGGGGCCGGGGCCAACGTCCTGACTTTC. Its translation: CASSSDPGQGAGANVLTF.

This chain links TRBV15 with TRBJ2-2, with no clear D. The CDR3 totals 16 residues. V shed 5 bases and J shed 1 base, with 14 bases lying between them. Germline lookup yields CDR1 LNHNV and CDR2 YYDKDF (reference sequence). The CDR3 DNA follows: TGTGCCACCAGCCCCCCCCAGGACGGGAACACCGGGGAGCTGTTTTTT. Translated: CATSPPQDGNTGELFF.

The CDR3 loop reads CASSWGPGGNTIYF. The CDR3 DNA reads as TGTGCCAGCAGTTGGGGGCCTGGTGGAAACACCATATATTTT. The rearrangement links TRBV2 to TRBJ1-3, with D possibly being TRBD1 (6 bases). The CDR3 covers 14 residues. The V gene's germline CDR1 is SNHLY and CDR2 FYNNEI. V lost 5 bases, J lost 3 bases, and 11 bases lay in between.

Concerning this clone: Different DNA sequences within this sample yield the same CDR3. The V and J genes are TRBV7-2 and TRBJ2-1, with a tentative D call TRBD2 (5 bases). CDR3 length equals 15 residues. V was trimmed by 1 base and J by 1 base, leaving 8 bases between them. Per the germline V gene, CDR1 is SGHTA and CDR2 is FQGNSA. CDR3 DNA sequence: TGTGCCAGCAGCTTAGGGACTGCTTCCTACAATGAGCAGTTCTTC. It is translated as CASSLGTASYNEQFF.

This rearrangement joins TRBV30 to TRBJ1-6, with TRBD1 matching 8 bases. The CDR3 spans 17 residues. V gave up 2 bases and J gave up 2 bases; unmatched junction bases: 8. Germline CDR1 and CDR2: GTSNPN and SVGIG (reference sequence). CDR3 sequence (DNA): TGTGCCTGGAGTAAAGACAGGGGTGGGGCCTATAATTCACCCCTCCACTTT. Translated: CAWSKDRGGAYNSPLHF.

This chain uses TRBV15 with TRBJ2-1; either TRBD1 or TRBD2 may supply D (6 bases each). V was pared by 5 bases and J by 5 bases, with 10 bases between. This CDR3 has 13 amino acids. The V gene's germline CDR1 is LNHNV and CDR2 YYDKDF (reference sequence). DNA of the CDR3: TGTGCCACCAGCGGGGGGCGCAACAATGAGCAGTTCTTC. Its translation: CATSGGRNNEQFF.

The chain employs TRBV12-5 and TRBJ2-3; 8 nucleotides match TRBD2. The CDR3 spans 18 residues. V lost 6 bases, J lost 0 bases, and 14 bases stayed unmatched. Germline CDR1 is LGHNT and CDR2 is FRNRAP. The CDR3 DNA sequence: TGTGCTAGTGGCCCGGGAGGGGGAGCCTGGTCTAGCACAGATACGCAGTATTTT. Protein product: CASGPGGGAWSSTDTQYF.

This chain links TRBV28 with TRBJ2-5; D gene unclear. Trimming shortened V by 2 bases and J by 1 base, and 11 bases separated the two germline ends. In germline, CDR1 is MDHEN, CDR2 SYDVKM. The CDR3 length is 15 residues. In nucleotides, the CDR3 is TGTGCCAGCAGTTTAGGACCGGCGGCCCAAGAGACCCAGTACTTC. This translates into CASSLGPAAQETQYF.

This clone occurred once. CDR3 sequence (DNA): TGTGCCAGCAGTTACTTTCGTGGGGTCCAAGAGACCCAGTACTTC. Translated, it gives CASSYFRGVQETQYF. The chain combines TRBV6-5 with TRBJ2-5; D uncertain. Trimming removed 1 base at V and 1 base at J, with 10 bases between. The length of the CDR3 is 15 residues. The germline V gene encodes CDR1 MNHEY and CDR2 SVGAGI.